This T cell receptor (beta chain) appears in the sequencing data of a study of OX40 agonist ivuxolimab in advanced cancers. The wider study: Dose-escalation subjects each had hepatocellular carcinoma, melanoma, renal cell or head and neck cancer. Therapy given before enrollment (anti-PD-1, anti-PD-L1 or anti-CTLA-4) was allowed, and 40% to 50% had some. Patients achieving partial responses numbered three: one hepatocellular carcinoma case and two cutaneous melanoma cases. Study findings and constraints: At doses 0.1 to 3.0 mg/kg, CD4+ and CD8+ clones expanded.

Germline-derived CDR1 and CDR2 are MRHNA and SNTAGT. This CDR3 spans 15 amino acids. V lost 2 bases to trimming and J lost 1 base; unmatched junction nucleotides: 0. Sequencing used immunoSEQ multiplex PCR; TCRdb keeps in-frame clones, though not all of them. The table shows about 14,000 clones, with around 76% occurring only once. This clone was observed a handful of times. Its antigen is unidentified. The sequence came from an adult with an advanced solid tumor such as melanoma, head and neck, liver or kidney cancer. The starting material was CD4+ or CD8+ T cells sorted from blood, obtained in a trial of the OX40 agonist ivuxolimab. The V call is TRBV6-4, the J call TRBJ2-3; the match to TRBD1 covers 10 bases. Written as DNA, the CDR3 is TGTGCCAGCAGTGACGGGACAGGGGGCACAGATACGCAGTATTTT. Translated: CASSDGTGGTDTQYF.